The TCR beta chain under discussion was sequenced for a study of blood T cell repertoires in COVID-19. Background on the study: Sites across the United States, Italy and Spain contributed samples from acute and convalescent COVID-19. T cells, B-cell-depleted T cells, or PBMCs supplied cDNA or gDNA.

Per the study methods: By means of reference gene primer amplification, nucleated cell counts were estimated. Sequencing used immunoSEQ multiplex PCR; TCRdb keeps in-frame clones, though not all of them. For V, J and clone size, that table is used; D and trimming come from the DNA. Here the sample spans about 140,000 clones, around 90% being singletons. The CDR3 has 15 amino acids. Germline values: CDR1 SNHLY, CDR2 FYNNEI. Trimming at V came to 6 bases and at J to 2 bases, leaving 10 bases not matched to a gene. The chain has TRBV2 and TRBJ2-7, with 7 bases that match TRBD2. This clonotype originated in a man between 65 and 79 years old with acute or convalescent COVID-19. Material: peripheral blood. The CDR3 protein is CASSPRGGYTYEQYF. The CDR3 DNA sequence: TGTGCCAGCAGCCCTAGGGGAGGGTATACCTACGAGCAGTACTTC.